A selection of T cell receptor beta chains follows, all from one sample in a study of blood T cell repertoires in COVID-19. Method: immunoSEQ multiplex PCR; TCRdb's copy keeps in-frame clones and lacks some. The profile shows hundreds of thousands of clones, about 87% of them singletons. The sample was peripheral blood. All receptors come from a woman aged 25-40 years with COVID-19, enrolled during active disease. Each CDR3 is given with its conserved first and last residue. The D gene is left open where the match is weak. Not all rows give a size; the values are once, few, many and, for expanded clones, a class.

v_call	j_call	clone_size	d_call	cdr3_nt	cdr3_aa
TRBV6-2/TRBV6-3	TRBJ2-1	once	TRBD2	TGTGCCAGCAGCCGGACTAGCGGGCTGAATGAGCAGTTCTTC	CASSRTSGLNEQFF
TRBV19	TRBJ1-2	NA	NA	TGTGCCAGTAAACAGGCGATTAACTATGGCTACACCTTC	CASKQAINYGYTF
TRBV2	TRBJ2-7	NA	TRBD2	TGTGCCAGCAGAATGGGGGCTAGCGGGGCCTCCTACGAGCAGTACTTC	CASRMGASGASYEQYF
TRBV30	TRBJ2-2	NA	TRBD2	TGTGCCTGGAGTGCACCAGCGGGATCAGACACCGGGGAGCTGTTTTTT	CAWSAPAGSDTGELFF
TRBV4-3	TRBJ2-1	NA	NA	TGCGCCAGCAGCCACGGCGGGGGCCATGAGCAGTTCTTC	CASSHGGGHEQFF
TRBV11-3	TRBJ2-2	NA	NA	TGTGCCAGCAGCGGGCGGGGCGTAGACCCCGGGGAGCTGTTTTTT	CASSGRGVDPGELFF
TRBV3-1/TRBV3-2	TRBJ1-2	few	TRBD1	TGTGCCAGCAGTGATACAGGGGGCGCTGGGGGCTACACCTTC	CASSDTGGAGGYTF
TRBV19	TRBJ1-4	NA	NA	TGTGCCAGTAGTATAAACACAGGGTACGGTAATGAAAAACTGTTTTTT	CASSINTGYGNEKLFF
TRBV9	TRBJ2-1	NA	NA	TGTGCCAGCAGCGCCGAGGCGGCGGCATACAATGAGCAGTTCTTC	CASSAEAAAYNEQFF
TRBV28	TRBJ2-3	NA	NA	TGTGCCAGCGGAACCAACGGAGTTTTGTATTTT	CASGTNGVLYF
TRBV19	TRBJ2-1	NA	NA	TGTGCCAGTAGTCCCCCGGGGAGCTCCTACAATGAGCAGTTCTTC	CASSPPGSSYNEQFF
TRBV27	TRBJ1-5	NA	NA	TGTGCCAGCAGTTTAGAACGGGGGAAGGATCAGCCCCAGCATTTT	CASSLERGKDQPQHF
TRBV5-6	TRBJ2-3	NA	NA	TGTGCCAGCAGCTTGCTGGGGCCGTGGATGGATACGCAGTATTTT	CASSLLGPWMDTQYF
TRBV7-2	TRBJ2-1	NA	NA	TGTGCCAGCAGCTTATTCGCCAGCTCCTACAATGAGCAGTTCTTC	CASSLFASSYNEQFF
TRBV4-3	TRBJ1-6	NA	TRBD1	TGCGCCAGCAGCCAAGGGGACAGGGGGGATTCACCCCTCCACTTT	CASSQGDRGDSPLHF
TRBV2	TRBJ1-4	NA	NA	TGTGCCAGCAGCCGGGGGAGTACGGGTGAAAAACTGTTTTTT	CASSRGSTGEKLFF
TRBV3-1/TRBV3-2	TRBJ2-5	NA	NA	TGTGCCAGCAGCCGGGACTTCCAAGAGACCCAGTACTTC	CASSRDFQETQYF
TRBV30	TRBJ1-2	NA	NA	TGTGCCTGGAGCCGACGGGAGTACTATGGCTACACCTTC	CAWSRREYYGYTF
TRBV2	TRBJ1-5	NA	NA	TGTGCCAGCAGTGACAGGGCGCGGAGTCAGCCCCAGCATTTT	CASSDRARSQPQHF
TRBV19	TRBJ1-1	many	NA	TGTGCCAGTAGTATGACAGGGAACACTGAAGCTTTCTTT	CASSMTGNTEAFF
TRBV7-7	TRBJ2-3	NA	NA	TGTGCTAGCAGCTTAGCCTTACAGGGCCCAGATACGCAGTATTTT	CASSLALQGPDTQYF
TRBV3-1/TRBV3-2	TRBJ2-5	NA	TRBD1	TGTGCCAGCAGCCCTGTAACAGGGGGCCAAGAGACCCAGTACTTC	CASSPVTGGQETQYF
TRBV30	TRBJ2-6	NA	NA	TGTGCCCAAGACAGCTCTGGGGCCAACGTCCTGACTTTC	CAQDSSGANVLTF
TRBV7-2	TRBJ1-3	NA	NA	TGTGCCAGCAGCCCCTGGGGGGGTTCCCCTGGAAACACCATATATTTT	CASSPWGGSPGNTIYF
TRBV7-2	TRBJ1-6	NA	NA	TGTGCCAGCAGCTTATTTCAAAGAGGGCAAAATTCACCCCTCCACTTT	CASSLFQRGQNSPLHF
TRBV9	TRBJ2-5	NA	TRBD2	TGTGCCAGCAGCGTTGGGACTAGCGTTCTCGAGACCCAGTACTTC	CASSVGTSVLETQYF
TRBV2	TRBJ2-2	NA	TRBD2	TGTGCCAGCATGGCTAGCGGCACCGGGGAGCTGTTTTTT	CASMASGTGELFF
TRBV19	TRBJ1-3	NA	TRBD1	TGTGCCGTAGAGGGACAGGGAAACACCATATATTTT	CAVEGQGNTIYF
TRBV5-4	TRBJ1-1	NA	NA	TGTGCCAGCAGCTTGGAACCAGGGGAAGGCACTGAAGCTTTCTTT	CASSLEPGEGTEAFF
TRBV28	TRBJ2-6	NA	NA	TGTGCCAGCATACCCACCCGGGGGGCAGCTGGGGCCAACGTCCTGACTTTC	CASIPTRGAAGANVLTF
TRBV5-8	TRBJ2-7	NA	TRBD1	TGTGCCAGCAGCTTGGTAACAGGGGGTTATACCTACGAGCAGTACTTC	CASSLVTGGYTYEQYF
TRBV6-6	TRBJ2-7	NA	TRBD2	TGTGCCAGCAGTACTAGCGGGGGTCCCTACGAGCAGTACTTC	CASSTSGGPYEQYF
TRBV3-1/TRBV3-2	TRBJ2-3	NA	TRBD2	TGTGCCAGCAGCCGCCAGACTAGCGGGCTCACAGATACGCAGTATTTT	CASSRQTSGLTDTQYF
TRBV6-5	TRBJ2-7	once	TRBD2	TGTGCCAGCAGCCGTGAGACTAGCGGGGGGAACGAGCAGTACTTC	CASSRETSGGNEQYF
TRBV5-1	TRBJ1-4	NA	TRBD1	TGCGCCAGCTCACGGACAGGGGCCTTCGAAAAACTGTTTTTT	CASSRTGAFEKLFF
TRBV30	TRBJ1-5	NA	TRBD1	TGTGCCTGGAGCGACGGGACAGGGTGGGTTGGTCAGCCCCAGCATTTT	CAWSDGTGWVGQPQHF
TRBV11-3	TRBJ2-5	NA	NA	TGTGCCAGCAGCTTCATAACAGGGGAGACCCAGTACTTC	CASSFITGETQYF
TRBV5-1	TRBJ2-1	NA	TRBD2	TGCGCCAGCAGCTCGGGACTAGCGGGGGGCCTGATCGATGAGCAGTTCTTC	CASSSGLAGGLIDEQFF
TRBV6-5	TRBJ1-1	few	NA	TGTGCCAGCAGTTACTCACGTAGGGGGACCACTGAAGCTTTCTTT	CASSYSRRGTTEAFF
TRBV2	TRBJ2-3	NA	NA	TGTGCCAGCAGTGGTTTGGGGGGTTCATACACAGATACGCAGTATTTT	CASSGLGGSYTDTQYF
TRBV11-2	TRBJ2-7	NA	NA	TGTGCCAGCAGCTTTCGCCGGGGGGCTCTGTCCTACGAGCAGTACTTC	CASSFRRGALSYEQYF
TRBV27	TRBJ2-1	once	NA	TGTGCCAGCAGTCCAACACAGGGTTTAGGAGCTGAGTTCTTC	CASSPTQGLGAEFF
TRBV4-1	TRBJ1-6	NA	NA	TGCGCCAGCAGCCAAGATATGGCGGTACTGGCGGATAATTCACCCCTCCACTTT	CASSQDMAVLADNSPLHF
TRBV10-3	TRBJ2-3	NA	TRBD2	TGTGCCATCAGCAGTAAAAAAAGCGGGGGCCCTAGCACAGATACGCAGTATTTT	CAISSKKSGGPSTDTQYF
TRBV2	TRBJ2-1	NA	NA	TGTGCCAGCAGGGAAGGGCTAGTCAATGAGCAGTTCTTC	CASREGLVNEQFF
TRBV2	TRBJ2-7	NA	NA	TGTGCCAGCACCCCCGGTCGGGGACAATTCTACGAGCAGTACTTC	CASTPGRGQFYEQYF
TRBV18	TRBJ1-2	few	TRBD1	TGTGCCAGCTCACCGCAGCGGGACAGGGGTTATGGCTACACCTTC	CASSPQRDRGYGYTF
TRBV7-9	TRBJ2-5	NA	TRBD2	TGTGCCAGCAGCTCAGGCGGGAGTGGGGGGACCCAGTACTTC	CASSSGGSGGTQYF
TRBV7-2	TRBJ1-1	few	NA	TGTGCCAGCAGCTTAGAACCGCCAGGGGCAGGTACTGAAGCTTTCTTT	CASSLEPPGAGTEAFF
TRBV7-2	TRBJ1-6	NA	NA	TGTGCCAGCAGCTTAGATACAACCAGGGGAAGAAATTCACCCCTCCACTTT	CASSLDTTRGRNSPLHF
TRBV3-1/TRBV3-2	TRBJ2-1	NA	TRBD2	TGTGCCAGCAGCCAGACTAGCACCCTCTACAATGAGCAGTTCTTC	CASSQTSTLYNEQFF
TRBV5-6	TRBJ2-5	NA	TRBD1	TGTGCCAGCAGCTTGGGACAGGGGCCTCAAGAGACCCAGTACTTC	CASSLGQGPQETQYF
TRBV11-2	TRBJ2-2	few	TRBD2	TGTGCCAGCAGCCTCCCTAGCGGACGGGTGACCGGGGAGCTGTTTTTT	CASSLPSGRVTGELFF